This T cell receptor beta chain derives from a study of T-cell reconstitution after alpha-beta-depleted transplantation in children. Study-wide results and limits: The origin of high day-60 TCRbeta diversity in some patients lay in surviving recipient T cells and thymic progenitors.

For this clonotype: Its antigen is not known.

This CDR3 is built from 12 residues. Trimming cost V 8 bases and J 4 bases, with 8 bases left between them. Germline values: CDR1 SEHNR, CDR2 FQNEAQ (reference sequence). Unique molecular identifiers were used in preparing the TCRbeta library. TCRdb reprocessed the PCR reads with MiXCR, giving one entry per CDR3 protein. The repertoire has tens of thousands of distinct CDR3 sequences, 15% to 19% of them found once; the top ten carry 15% to 20%. V gene TRBV7-9 combines with J gene TRBJ2-2; D unresolved. Source: PBMCs, mostly from graft donor cells, taken 180 days after TCRalphabeta/CD19-depleted stem cell transplant. The receptor's source is a male patient aged 2-15 years who had a stem cell transplant for acute lymphoblastic leukemia, so the T cells may come from the graft donor. This CDR3 reads CASGDSTGELFF. CDR3 coding DNA: TGTGCCAGCGGGGATTCCACCGGGGAGCTGTTTTTT.